These T cell receptor beta chains were read from a single sample in a study of cytomegalovirus exposure and HLA in healthy donors. Data came from immunoSEQ multiplex PCR; TCRdb stores just in-frame clones and leaves some out. Of 100,000 to 120,000 clones listed, around four fifths were seen once; the top ten hold 1.3%. Sequencing was carried out using PBMCs. The source of these receptors is a man younger than 45 in good health and CMV-seronegative. CDR3s include the opening cysteine and the closing phenylalanine or tryptophan.

V gene: TRBV5-6
CDR3 length: 14
J gene: TRBJ2-7
CDR3 protein: CASSSDWSSYEQYF

V gene: TRBV19
CDR3 length: 14
J gene: TRBJ1-4
CDR3 protein: CASSDTSTNEKLFF

V gene: TRBV15
CDR3 length: 13
J gene: TRBJ2-7
CDR3 protein: CATKSGGAYEQYF

V gene: TRBV20-1
CDR3 length: 11
J gene: TRBJ1-1
CDR3 protein: CSARFDREAFF

V gene: TRBV9
CDR3 length: 15
J gene: TRBJ1-1
CDR3 protein: CASSPRDNPSTEAFF

V gene: TRBV6-6
CDR3 length: 14
J gene: TRBJ2-3
CDR3 protein: CASRPALAGDTQYF

V gene: TRBV5-1
CDR3 length: 19
J gene: TRBJ2-2
CDR3 protein: CASSLFIKSGQSNTGELFF

V gene: TRBV30
CDR3 length: 13
J gene: TRBJ1-2
CDR3 protein: CAWKLGQLYGYTF

V gene: TRBV28
CDR3 length: 15
J gene: TRBJ2-2
CDR3 protein: CASYRRVANTGELFF

V gene: TRBV4-2
CDR3 length: 15
J gene: TRBJ2-5
CDR3 protein: CASSPGTANQETQYF

V gene: TRBV28
CDR3 length: 12
J gene: TRBJ2-5
CDR3 protein: CASSFNRETQYF

V gene: TRBV28
CDR3 length: 15
J gene: TRBJ2-7
CDR3 protein: CASRSSGTLLYEQYF

V gene: TRBV7-9
CDR3 length: 15
J gene: TRBJ2-5
CDR3 protein: CASSLVPGWGETQYF

V gene: TRBV6-1
CDR3 length: 13
J gene: TRBJ2-2
CDR3 protein: CAARGGNTGELFF

V gene: TRBV5-1
CDR3 length: 15
J gene: TRBJ1-2
CDR3 protein: CASSLVVDSNYGYTF

V gene: TRBV7-8
CDR3 length: 15
J gene: TRBJ2-4
CDR3 protein: CASKLTGTGGSIQYF

V gene: TRBV15
CDR3 length: 15
J gene: TRBJ2-5
CDR3 protein: CATSRDRDQGETQYF

V gene: TRBV10-3
CDR3 length: 18
J gene: TRBJ1-3
CDR3 protein: CAISGGPGTSSSGNTIYF